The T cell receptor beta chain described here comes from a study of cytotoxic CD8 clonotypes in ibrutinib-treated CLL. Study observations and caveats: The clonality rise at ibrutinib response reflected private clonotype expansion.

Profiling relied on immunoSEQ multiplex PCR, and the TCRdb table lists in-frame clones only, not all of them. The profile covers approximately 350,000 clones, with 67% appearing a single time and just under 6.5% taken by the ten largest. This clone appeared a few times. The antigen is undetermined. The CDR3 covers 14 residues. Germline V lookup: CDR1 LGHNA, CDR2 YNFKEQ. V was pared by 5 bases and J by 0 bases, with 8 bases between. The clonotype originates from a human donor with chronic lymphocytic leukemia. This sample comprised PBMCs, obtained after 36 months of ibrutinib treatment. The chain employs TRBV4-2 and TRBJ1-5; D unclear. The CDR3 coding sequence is TGTGCCAGCAGCGGTCGGAATAGCAATCAGCCCCAGCATTTT. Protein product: CASSGRNSNQPQHF.